The clone carrying this TCR beta chain was found a few times. What it recognizes is unknown. The sample originates from a study of T-cell memory formation after mild COVID-19. Study as a whole: TCR clusters mostly belonged to single donors.

A 5'RACE reaction primed in the constant segment made cDNA libraries of TCR alpha and TCR beta, and these carried sample barcodes and UMIs. Each CDR3 protein gets one entry after TCRdb re-called the 5' RACE reads with MiXCR. Here the sample spans about 150,000 distinct CDR3 sequences, around 13% being singletons. Trimming cost V 7 bases and J 2 bases, with 14 bases left between them. Per germline, CDR1 SGHTA and CDR2 FQGTGA. The CDR3 sequence is 15 residues long. General study points: Pre-infection memory already had some responding clones, implying cross-reactive memory joined. Later expanders leaned CD4+, whereas clones that contracted between day 15 and 85 were balanced CD4/CD8.

The receptor's source is an adult woman who had mild COVID-19 (a few samples of this study predate the infection). Cell type and time point are not known. The V gene is TRBV7-3, the J gene TRBJ2-2; D is unclear. The sequenced material came from PBMCs or a T cell subset sorted from them (not recorded which). As DNA, the CDR3 is TGTGCCAGCACCAACAGCCCGCTTAACACCGGGGAGCTGTTTTTT. The encoded protein is CASTNSPLNTGELFF.